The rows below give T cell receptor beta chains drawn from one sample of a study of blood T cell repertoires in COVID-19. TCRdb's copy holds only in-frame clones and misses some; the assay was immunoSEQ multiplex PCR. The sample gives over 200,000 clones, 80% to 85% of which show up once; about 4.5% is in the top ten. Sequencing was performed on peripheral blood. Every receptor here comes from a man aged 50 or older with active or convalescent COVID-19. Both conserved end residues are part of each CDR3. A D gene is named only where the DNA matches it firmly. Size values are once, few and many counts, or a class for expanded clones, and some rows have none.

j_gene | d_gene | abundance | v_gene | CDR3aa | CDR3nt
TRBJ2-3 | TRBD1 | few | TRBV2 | CASSSGQGGDTQYF | TGTGCCAGCAGTTCGGGACAGGGTGGAGATACGCAGTATTTT
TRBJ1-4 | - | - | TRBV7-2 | CASSLRQSNEKLFF | TGTGCCAGCAGCTTGCGACAGAGTAATGAAAAACTGTTTTTT
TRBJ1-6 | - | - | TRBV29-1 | CSAKREGDSPLHF | TGCAGCGCTAAACGCGAGGGGGATTCACCCCTCCACTTT
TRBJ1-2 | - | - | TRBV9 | CASSVQDSLGYGYTF | TGTGCCAGCAGCGTCCAGGACTCCCTCGGGTATGGCTACACCTTC
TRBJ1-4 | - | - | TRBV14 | CASSRQANEKLFF | TGTGCCAGCAGTAGACAGGCGAATGAAAAACTGTTTTTT
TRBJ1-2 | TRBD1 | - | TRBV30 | CAWGGDRQNYGYTF | TGTGCCTGGGGGGGGGACAGGCAGAACTATGGCTACACCTTC
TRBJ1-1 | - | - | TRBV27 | CASSSTGTQAFF | TGTGCCAGCAGTTCCACAGGAACCCAAGCTTTCTTT
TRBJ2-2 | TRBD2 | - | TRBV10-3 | CAAGASGGKNTGELFF | TGTGCCGCTGGGGCTAGCGGGGGGAAAAACACCGGGGAGCTGTTTTTT
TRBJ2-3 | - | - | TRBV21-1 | CASSKTGGPGSADTQYF | TGTGCCAGCAGCAAAACCGGGGGTCCAGGGTCCGCAGATACGCAGTATTTT
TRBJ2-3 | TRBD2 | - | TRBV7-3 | CASSLLAGGIDTQYF | TGTGCCAGCAGCTTGCTAGCGGGGGGGATAGATACGCAGTATTTT
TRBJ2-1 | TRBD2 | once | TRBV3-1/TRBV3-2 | CASSQDAGGSYNEQFF | TGTGCCAGCAGCCAAGATGCGGGGGGCTCCTACAATGAGCAGTTCTTC
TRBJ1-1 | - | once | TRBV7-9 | CASIGGGGVTEAFF | TGTGCCAGCATAGGTGGCGGGGGAGTCACTGAAGCTTTCTTT
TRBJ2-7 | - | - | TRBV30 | CAWSQDSEQYF | TGTGCCTGGAGCCAGGACAGCGAGCAGTACTTC
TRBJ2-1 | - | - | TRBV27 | CASSLWGGVEQFF | TGTGCCAGCAGCCTGTGGGGCGGGGTTGAGCAGTTCTTC
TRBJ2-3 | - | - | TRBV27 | CASTGGLRRDTQYF | TGTGCCAGCACTGGGGGCCTCAGGAGGGATACGCAGTATTTT
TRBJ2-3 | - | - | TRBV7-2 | CASTLNPGSTDTQYF | TGTGCCAGCACCCTCAACCCCGGGAGCACAGATACGCAGTATTTT
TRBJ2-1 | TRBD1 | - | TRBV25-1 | CASSGVPGQGANEQFF | TGTGCCAGCAGTGGCGTCCCGGGACAGGGGGCAAATGAGCAGTTCTTC
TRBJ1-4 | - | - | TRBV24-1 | CATENLCLREDEDEKLFF | TGTGCCACCGAAAATCTTTGCCTCCGGGAGGATGAGGATGAAAAACTGTTTTTT
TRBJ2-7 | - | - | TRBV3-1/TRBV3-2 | CASSSMGETGRYEQYF | TGTGCCAGCAGCTCTATGGGGGAGACAGGGAGGTACGAGCAGTACTTC
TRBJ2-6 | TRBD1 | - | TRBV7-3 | CASRPPGQGTSGANVLTF | TGTGCCAGCAGGCCTCCGGGACAGGGGACATCTGGGGCCAACGTCCTGACTTTC
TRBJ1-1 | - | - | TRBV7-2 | CASSLGGGLNTEAFF | TGTGCCAGCAGCTTAGGAGGAGGGCTGAACACTGAAGCTTTCTTT
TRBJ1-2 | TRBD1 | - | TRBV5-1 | CASTLPGQAEGYTF | TGCGCCAGCACCCTCCCCGGACAGGCTGAGGGCTACACCTTC
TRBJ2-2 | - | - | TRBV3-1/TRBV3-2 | CASSQVNLEGELFF | TGTGCCAGCAGCCAAGTCAACTTGGAGGGGGAGCTGTTTTTT
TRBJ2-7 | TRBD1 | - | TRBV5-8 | CASSPFLGQGANYEQYF | TGTGCCAGCAGCCCCTTTTTAGGACAGGGGGCTAACTACGAGCAGTACTTC
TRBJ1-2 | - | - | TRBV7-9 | CASSPARRNYGYTF | TGTGCCAGCAGCCCGGCCAGGCGTAACTATGGCTACACCTTC
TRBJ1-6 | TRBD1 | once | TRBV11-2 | CASSILGGRNSPLHF | TGTGCCAGCAGCATCCTAGGGGGCAGGAATTCACCCCTCCACTTT
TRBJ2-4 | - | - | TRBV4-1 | CASSQPGVDKNIQYF | TGCGCCAGCAGCCAACCAGGGGTTGACAAAAACATTCAGTACTTC
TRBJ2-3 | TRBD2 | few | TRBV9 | CASSPLGGGPDTQYF | TGTGCCAGCAGCCCCCTAGGCGGGGGACCAGATACGCAGTATTTT
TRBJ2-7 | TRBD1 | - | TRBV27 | CASRDRGPTYEQYF | TGTGCCAGCAGGGACAGGGGCCCAACCTACGAGCAGTACTTC
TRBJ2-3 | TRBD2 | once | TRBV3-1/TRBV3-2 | CASSQVISGASTDTQYF | TGTGCCAGCAGCCAAGTTATTAGCGGGGCGAGCACAGATACGCAGTATTTT
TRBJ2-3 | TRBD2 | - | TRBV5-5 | CASSFIAGGFTDTQYF | TGTGCCAGCAGCTTCATAGCGGGGGGTTTCACAGATACGCAGTATTTT
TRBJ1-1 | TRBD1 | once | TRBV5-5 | CASSPRRQGGTEAFF | TGTGCCAGCAGCCCAAGAAGACAGGGTGGTACTGAAGCTTTCTTT
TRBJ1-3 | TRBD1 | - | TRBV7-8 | CASSPPRRGPSSGNTIYF | TGTGCCAGCAGCCCCCCAAGGAGGGGGCCAAGCTCTGGAAACACCATATATTTT
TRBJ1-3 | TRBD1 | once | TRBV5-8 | CASSLKSTGGPWTYF | TGTGCCAGCAGCTTGAAATCCACAGGGGGTCCTTGGACATATTTT
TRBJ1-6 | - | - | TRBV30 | CAWSVSGWNSPLHF | TGTGCCTGGAGTGTATCAGGGTGGAATTCACCCCTCCACTTT
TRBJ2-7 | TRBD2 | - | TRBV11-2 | CASSLGLAGPYEQYF | TGTGCCAGCAGCTTAGGACTAGCGGGGCCCTACGAGCAGTACTTC
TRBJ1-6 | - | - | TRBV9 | CASSEESHFYRGNSPLHF | TGTGCCAGCAGCGAGGAATCGCATTTCTACAGAGGGAATTCACCCCTCCACTTT
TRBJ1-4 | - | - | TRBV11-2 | CASSPGGVYNEKLFF | TGTGCCAGCAGCCCCGGGGGGGTGTACAATGAAAAACTGTTTTTT
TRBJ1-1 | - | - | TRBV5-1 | CASSLAGQGNTEAFF | TGCGCCAGCAGCTTGGCCGGGCAGGGGAACACTGAAGCTTTCTTT
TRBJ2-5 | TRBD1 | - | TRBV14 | CASSHLGQGEETQYF | TGTGCCAGCAGCCATCTGGGACAGGGAGAAGAGACCCAGTACTTC
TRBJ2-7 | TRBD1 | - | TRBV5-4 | CASSSFRTGGTEEQYF | TGTGCCAGCAGCTCGTTTAGGACAGGGGGTACGGAAGAGCAGTACTTC
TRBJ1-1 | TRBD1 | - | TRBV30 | CAWKRQGSTEAFF | TGTGCCTGGAAGAGACAGGGTTCCACTGAAGCTTTCTTT
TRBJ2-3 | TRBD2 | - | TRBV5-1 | CASSGKRGSTDTQYF | TGCGCCAGCAGCGGGAAGCGGGGGAGCACAGATACGCAGTATTTT
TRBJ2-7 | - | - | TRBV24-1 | CATSDSHNYEQYF | TGTGCCACCAGTGATTCCCACAACTACGAGCAGTACTTC
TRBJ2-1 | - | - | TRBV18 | CASSPGGDEQFF | TGTGCCAGCTCACCGGGGGGTGATGAGCAGTTCTTC
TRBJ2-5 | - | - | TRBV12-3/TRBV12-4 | CASSFGPGETQYF | TGTGCCAGCAGTTTTGGCCCGGGAGAGACCCAGTACTTC